Below are 31 T cell receptor beta chains sequenced from a single sample in a study of blood T cell repertoires in COVID-19 (dated by TCRdb to the early 2020s). The library came from the immunoSEQ multiplex PCR assay. The clones in this table, taken by TCRdb from immuneACCESS, are in-frame only. Not every clone is retained; where verified, under half of the shortfall comes from an unresolved V gene, and the cause of the rest is unknown. In this sample the table shows around 170,000 clones, more than 70% of which occur a single time. In total, the top ten clones hold around 9% of the sample. The specimen was PBMCs or T cells enriched from blood (not recorded which). The receptors originated from a woman aged 25-40 years who had recovered from COVID-19.

The CDR3 DNA reads as TGTGCCAGCAGTCTGACCGGGACAGCGCTCTTATCCACTAGCGCCAACGTCCTGACTTTC. Its translation: CASSLTGTALLSTSANVLTF. The chain links TRBV2 to TRBJ2-6; the D gene is possibly TRBD1 (7 bases). The CDR3 length is 20 residues. V was shortened by 5 bases and J by 7 bases, with 30 bases between the two germline ends. Germline CDR1 SNHLY, CDR2 FYNNEI.

This sequence joins TRBV5-1 and TRBJ2-7; D is possibly TRBD1 (8 bases). This CDR3 contains 17 residues. V lost 3 bases and J 2 bases, leaving 21 bases between the germline ends. The germline V gene has CDR1 SGHRS and CDR2 YFSETQ. CDR3 sequence reads: CASSSDREGNWAYEQYF. The CDR3 DNA reads TGCGCCAGCAGCTCGGACAGGGAGGGGAATTGGGCCTACGAGCAGTACTTC.

The V and J genes are TRBV7-9 and TRBJ1-1; D perhaps matches TRBD1 (5 bases). CDR3 length equals 14 residues. Germline CDR1 reads SEHNR; CDR2 reads FQNEAQ (reference sequence). V was clipped by 4 bases and J by 6 bases, with 15 bases between them. The CDR3 reads CASSSQGISPEAFF. CDR3 DNA sequence: TGTGCCAGCAGCTCGCAGGGTATTAGCCCTGAAGCTTTCTTT.

This clone has only one observation. V is TRBV28 and J is TRBJ2-2; 7 bases fit TRBD2. The CDR3 is 15 residues long. Germline CDR1 reads MDHEN; CDR2 reads SYDVKM. Unmatched junction bases numbered 6, after V lost 5 bases and J lost 3 bases. This chain's CDR3 is CASSGGRGDTGELFF. In DNA, the CDR3 is TGTGCCAGCAGTGGCGGGAGAGGGGACACCGGGGAGCTGTTTTTT.

The chain joins TRBV24-1 to TRBJ2-2; D is possibly TRBD2 (5 bases). CDR1 KGHDR and CDR2 SFDVKD come from the germline V gene. The CDR3 runs to 16 residues. The V end was cut by 9 bases, the J end by 0 bases, with 16 bases between. CDR3 sequence reads: CATSGKGLANTGELFF. The CDR3 region has the DNA TGTGCCACCTCGGGAAAAGGGCTCGCGAACACCGGGGAGCTGTTTTTT.

The rearrangement joins TRBV5-1 to TRBJ1-5, with a weak D call TRBD1 (5 bases). Germline CDR1 is SGHRS and CDR2 is YFSETQ. V was pared by 1 base and J by 4 bases, with 12 bases between. The CDR3 runs to 15 residues. In DNA, the CDR3 is TGCGCCAGCAGCTTGTCTGGACAACCAAATCAGCCCCAGCATTTT. Translation gives CASSLSGQPNQPQHF. Drawing the rest from reference TRBV5-1 and TRBJ1-5, the complete variable domain is KAGVTQTPRYLIKTRGQQVTLSCSPISGHRSVSWYQQTPGQGLQFLFEYFSETQRNKGNFPGRFSGRQFSNSRSEMNVSTLELGDSALYLCASSLSGQPNQPQHFGDGTRLSIL.

The rearrangement joins TRBV11-2 to TRBJ2-1; TRBD1 matches at 7 bases. This CDR3 is 12 amino acids long. Looked up from germline, CDR1 is SGHAT and CDR2 is FQNNGV. V shed 5 bases, J shed 6 bases, and the junction held 1 base outside the gene matches. The CDR3 nucleotides read TGTGCCAGCAGCCGGGACAGCAATGAGCAGTTCTTC. Protein sequence: CASSRDSNEQFF.

V gene TRBV5-8 combines with J gene TRBJ2-5, with TRBD1 matching over 7 bases. V gave up 7 bases and J gave up 5 bases; unmatched junction bases: 8. Germline V CDR1 and CDR2: SGHTS, YDEGEE. The length of the CDR3 is 13 residues. The CDR3 DNA sequence: TGTGCCAGCGTCTACAGGGGCGGGGAGACCCAGTACTTC. The encoded protein is CASVYRGGETQYF.

The chain has TRBV24-1 and TRBJ1-3; D is ambiguous. The V end lost 5 bases, the J end lost 6 bases, and 7 bases lay between the germline ends. Germline-derived CDR1 and CDR2 are KGHDR and SFDVKD. The CDR3 loop spans 12 amino acids. The CDR3 sequence is CATSVVVNTIYF. As DNA, the CDR3 is TGTGCCACCAGTGTAGTTGTAAACACCATATATTTT.

J is TRBJ1-1 and V is TRBV19; perhaps TRBD1 as D (6 bases). V was cut by 5 bases and J by 1 base, with 26 bases left in between. In germline, CDR1 is LNHDA, CDR2 SQIVND (reference sequence). CDR3 length: 19 residues. DNA for the CDR3: TGTGCCAGTAGTTCTAATTACGGGGGGCTGCGGAAACGGAACACTGAAGCTTTCTTT. It encodes CASSSNYGGLRKRNTEAFF.

The J gene is TRBJ2-3, the V gene TRBV7-2, with 11 bases that match TRBD2. Trimming removed 5 bases from V and 5 bases from J; junction bases left unmatched: 6. The CDR3 consists of 15 residues. The germline V gene has CDR1 SGHTA and CDR2 FQGNSA. This CDR3 reads CASSPSLAGGDTQYF. CDR3 in DNA: TGTGCCAGCAGCCCCTCCCTAGCGGGGGGAGATACGCAGTATTTT. Full variable domain (missing parts from reference TRBV7-2 and TRBJ2-3): GAGVSQSPSNKVTEKGKDVELRCDPISGHTALYWYRQSLGQGLEFLIYFQGNSAPDKSGLPSDRFSAERTGGSVSTLTIQRTQQEDSAVYLCASSPSLAGGDTQYFGPGTRLTVL.

The chain carries TRBV2 and TRBJ2-1; 15 bases match TRBD2. CDR1 SNHLY and CDR2 FYNNEI come from the germline V gene. This CDR3 is built from 22 residues. Trimming took 4 bases from V and 2 from J; bases not matched to a gene: 18. DNA of the CDR3: TGTGCCAGCAGTGTACGGGACCGATGGACTAGCGGGAGGGCCGGCGCCTACAATGAGCAGTTCTTC. Its protein is CASSVRDRWTSGRAGAYNEQFF.

This chain connects TRBV7-9 to TRBJ2-4; possible D gene TRBD2, 5 bases. Germline lookup yields CDR1 SEHNR and CDR2 FQNEAQ (reference sequence). The CDR3 contains 15 residues. Trimming shortened V by 2 bases and J by 3 bases, and 11 bases separated the two germline ends. The CDR3 protein is CASSLPPGSKNIQYF. The DNA of the CDR3 is TGTGCCAGCAGCTTACCCCCGGGAAGCAAAAACATTCAGTACTTC.

The chain combines TRBV5-1 with TRBJ2-7; TRBD1 agrees at 8 bases. Germline loops: CDR1 SGHRS, CDR2 YFSETQ. CDR3 length equals 14 residues. With 3 bases clipped from V and 3 bases from J, the junction kept 5 bases outside the gene matches. CDR3 protein: CASSSAGQDYEQYF. In DNA form, the CDR3 reads TGCGCCAGCAGCTCCGCGGGACAGGACTACGAGCAGTACTTC.

The chain joins TRBV19 to TRBJ2-1; TRBD2 matches 8 bases. The V gene end was trimmed by 3 bases and the J gene end by 4 bases; junction bases not matched to a gene: 8. The CDR3 runs to 16 residues. From germline, CDR1 is LNHDA and CDR2 SQIVND (reference sequence). The CDR3 sequence: CASSIVELAVYNEQFF. The CDR3 DNA sequence: TGTGCCAGTAGTATCGTCGAACTAGCGGTTTACAATGAGCAGTTCTTC.

CDR3 in DNA: TGTGCCAGCAGTGCCCACCTACAGGGGTACACAGATACGCAGTATTTT. As protein: CASSAHLQGYTDTQYF. The gene calls are TRBV2 and TRBJ2-3; 7 bases fit TRBD1. Trimming took 4 bases from V and 2 from J; bases not matched to a gene: 9. The CDR3 runs 16 residues. Germline values: CDR1 SNHLY, CDR2 FYNNEI. Full variable domain (remainder filled in from reference TRBV2 and TRBJ2-3): EPEVTQTPSHQVTQMGQEVILRCVPISNHLYFYWYRQILGQKVEFLVSFYNNEISEKSEIFDDQFSVERPDGSNFTLKIRSTKLEDSAMYFCASSAHLQGYTDTQYFGPGTRLTVL.

This clone has a single count. V and J are TRBV5-1 and TRBJ1-1; possible D gene TRBD1, 6 bases. There are 14 residues in the CDR3. The germline V and J ends were trimmed by 5 bases and 1 base, with 12 bases remaining between them. Germline V gene lookup returns CDR1 SGHRS and CDR2 YFSETQ. CDR3 protein: CASRQPGQNTEAFF. In nucleotides, the CDR3 is TGCGCCAGCAGGCAACCGGGACAGAACACTGAAGCTTTCTTT.

The rearrangement uses TRBV5-1 and TRBJ2-1, with 9 bases matching TRBD1. The length of the CDR3 is 16 residues. V shed 4 bases and J 4 bases; nucleotides not matched to a gene: 9. CDR1 SGHRS and CDR2 YFSETQ come from the germline V gene. The CDR3 region has the DNA TGCGCCAGCAGCCCCACCGGGACAGGGTATTACAATGAGCAGTTCTTC. Translation gives CASSPTGTGYYNEQFF.

The CDR3 nucleotides read TGTGCCAGCAGGGATACAGGGGGCAATCAGCCCCAGCATTTT. This codes for CASRDTGGNQPQHF. The chain employs TRBV28 and TRBJ1-5; 7 nucleotides line up with TRBD1. The trim removed 6 bases at V and 2 bases at J, leaving 4 bases unmatched. Germline lookup yields CDR1 MDHEN and CDR2 SYDVKM. The CDR3 runs to 14 residues.

Only a few counts were recorded for this clone. The rearrangement joins TRBV6-5 to TRBJ1-2; no firm D call. The CDR3 is 11 residues long. CDR1 is MNHEY and CDR2 is SVGAGI in the germline V gene. V shed 11 bases and J shed 5 bases, with 12 bases lying between them. The CDR3: CAGLREYGYTF. The CDR3 DNA follows: TGTGCCGGACTCCGCGAATATGGCTACACCTTC.

In its sample, this clone was seen once. The chain carries TRBV2 and TRBJ2-2; 9 nucleotides match TRBD2. CDR1 and CDR2 (germline): SNHLY, FYNNEI. This CDR3 has 15 amino acids. The ends lost 8 bases at V and 7 bases at J; junction bases unmatched: 11. The CDR3 spells CASSRTSALGGELFF. The CDR3 DNA reads as TGTGCCAGCTCAAGGACTAGCGCGCTCGGCGGGGAGCTGTTTTTT.

Details on this clone: The sample contains more than one DNA sequence encoding this CDR3. The chain joins TRBV10-3 to TRBJ1-1; the match to TRBD1 covers 11 bases. CDR1 is ENHRY, CDR2 SYGVKD, per germline. The CDR3 is 14 amino acids. With V trimmed by 4 bases and J by 3 bases, 1 base remained unmatched. This chain's CDR3 is CAISGDRGDTEAFF. CDR3 DNA sequence: TGTGCCATCAGTGGGGACAGGGGGGACACTGAAGCTTTCTTT.

The chain employs TRBV7-3 and TRBJ2-1; TRBD2 agrees at 7 bases. The V and J ends lost 1 base and 12 bases, in that order; junction bases with no gene match: 6. The CDR3 spans 13 residues. Germline V lookup: CDR1 SGHTA, CDR2 FQGTGA. In nucleotides, the CDR3 is TGTGCCAGCAGCTTAATGGGGAGGGTGGGGCAGTTCTTC. This translates into CASSLMGRVGQFF.

This clone showed up just a few times. V usage is TRBV7-2 and J usage is TRBJ2-5, with D tentatively TRBD2 (5 bases). V lost 1 base and J 1 base, leaving 7 bases between the germline ends. The CDR3 sequence is 14 residues long. The germline V gene has CDR1 SGHTA and CDR2 FQGNSA. The CDR3 sequence is CASSLVRGQETQYF. CDR3 in DNA: TGTGCCAGCAGCTTAGTTCGGGGCCAAGAGACCCAGTACTTC.

This clone has just a few counts. The chain has TRBV10-3 and TRBJ1-1; 9 positions agree with TRBD1. The CDR3 is 16 residues long. The V gene's germline CDR1 is ENHRY and CDR2 SYGVKD. J gave up 1 base and V 1 base, and 4 bases lay outside the gene matches. Here the CDR3 DNA reads TGTGCCATCAGTGAGTGGGGACAGGGCAGGAACACTGAAGCTTTCTTT. Residues: CAISEWGQGRNTEAFF.

This chain uses TRBV24-1 with TRBJ1-5; 7 positions match TRBD1. Germline trimming cut 6 bases from V and 1 base from J; bases unmatched to any gene: 11. CDR3 size: 17 residues. The germline V gene encodes CDR1 KGHDR and CDR2 SFDVKD. This CDR3 is CATSQPTGTESNQPQHF. The CDR3 bases are TGTGCCACCAGTCAACCAACCGGGACAGAAAGCAATCAGCCCCAGCATTTT.

The J gene is TRBJ1-5, the V gene TRBV10-3; D is unresolved. The germline V gene has CDR1 ENHRY and CDR2 SYGVKD. V lost 11 bases and J 0 bases, leaving 17 bases between the germline ends. The CDR3 is 15 amino acids. CDR3 DNA sequence: TGTGCCGTCATTACGACATTCGTTAGCAATCAGCCCCAGCATTTT. It translates to CAVITTFVSNQPQHF.

This clone was detected once. This rearrangement joins TRBV2 to TRBJ2-2; TRBD1 agrees at 7 bases. V lost 7 bases, J lost 5 bases, and 7 bases stayed unmatched. The CDR3 runs 14 residues. In germline, CDR1 is SNHLY, CDR2 FYNNEI. The CDR3 nucleotides are TGTGCCAGCAAAAGACAGGGCATAACCGGGGAGCTGTTTTTT. This codes for CASKRQGITGELFF.

The CDR3 region has the DNA TGCGCCAGCAGCTCTCCCGGGACAGGGATCCTAAGCTCCTACGAGCAGTACTTC. Translating gives CASSSPGTGILSSYEQYF. The V call is TRBV5-1, the J call TRBJ2-7; 9 positions agree with TRBD1. V shed 3 bases, J shed 0 bases, and the junction held 13 bases outside the gene matches. The length of the CDR3 is 18 residues. The germline V gene has CDR1 SGHRS and CDR2 YFSETQ.

There are a few counts of this clone. DNA for the CDR3: TGTGCCAGCAAGGGGCCCACTAGCGGCAATGAGCAGTTCTTC. It is translated as CASKGPTSGNEQFF. The chain links TRBV6-5 to TRBJ2-1, with 8 bases aligning to TRBD2. V lost 7 bases and J lost 6; bases outside the gene matches: 8. The CDR3 runs 14 residues. Germline V gene lookup returns CDR1 MNHEY and CDR2 SVGAGI.

CDR3 bases: TGTGCCAGCAGCTCTGGACTAGCCCAGAGCTCTGGGGCCAACGTCCTGACTTTC. Its protein product is CASSSGLAQSSGANVLTF. The chain carries TRBV13 and TRBJ2-6; TRBD2 matches 8 bases. The germline V gene has CDR1 PRHDT and CDR2 FYEKMQ (reference sequence). The CDR3 is 18 amino acids. The V and J ends lost 4 bases and 0 bases, in that order; junction bases with no gene match: 8.